This TCR beta chain derives from a study of blood T cell repertoires in COVID-19. Assay: immunoSEQ multiplex PCR; the TCRdb copy retains only in-frame clones and omits some. This table has under 300,000 clones, about 80% appearing once. This clone was seen a handful of times. Sequenced sample: peripheral blood. The source of this sequence is a woman aged 50 to 65 who had recovered from COVID-19.

CDR3 amino acids: CASSQDPQQGTEAFF. CDR3 DNA sequence: TGTGCCAGCAGCCAAGATCCCCAGCAGGGCACTGAAGCTTTCTTT. The genes are TRBV14 and TRBJ1-1; perhaps TRBD1 as D (5 bases). Trimming took 0 bases from V and 4 from J, leaving 12 bases between them. CDR1 and CDR2 from the germline V gene are SGHDN and FVKESK. CDR3 length: 15 residues.